The clone carrying this TCR beta chain has only a few counts. Between the trimmed V and J ends, which lost 1 base and 0 bases, there was a span of 9 bases. This CDR3 region has 15 residues. In germline, CDR1 is SGHTA, CDR2 FQGTGA. These data are taken from a study of blood T cell repertoires in COVID-19. Study at large: Samples came from the United States, Italy and Spain, spanning acute and convalescent COVID-19. Sources were T cells, B-cell-depleted T cells, or PBMCs; the material itself was cDNA or gDNA.

How the authors handled the data: The authors estimated nucleated cell counts from reference gene primer amplification. Measured with immunoSEQ multiplex PCR; TCRdb has only the in-frame clones, and not every one. V and J calls and clone size are given by that table; D and trimming were obtained from the DNA. The sample shows 250,000 to 350,000 clones, 86% of them seen only once. Sequencing used peripheral blood. The sequence was obtained from a woman aged 25 to 39 with active or convalescent COVID-19. V is TRBV7-3 and J is TRBJ1-2; perhaps TRBD1 as D (5 bases). CDR3 coding DNA: TGTGCCAGCAGCTTAAGACAGACCTCTAACTATGGCTACACCTTC. Translating gives CASSLRQTSNYGYTF.